A single sample is the source of the 27 T cell receptor beta chains below, sequenced in a study of spatial heterogeneity in lung cancer. Time point reported: sample taken at primary tumor resection. Researchers sequenced whole RNA taken from tumor, nontumor lung or frozen PBMC without sorting. TCRdb re-called the 5' RACE reads through MiXCR, storing one row per CDR3 protein. The table has about 11,000 distinct CDR3 sequences, 6.3% seen once. Sequenced material: PBMCs, taken at surgery. The receptors come from a male donor with early-stage non-small cell lung cancer.

This clonotype has more than one count but fewer than ten. This beta chain was picked up by a library intended for alpha chains and is off target, so its count carries little meaning. This chain joins TRBV20-1 and TRBJ1-1, with D possibly being TRBD1 (6 bases). The CDR3 runs 15 residues. Germline values: CDR1 DFQATT, CDR2 SNEGSKA (reference sequence). The V end was cut by 2 bases, the J end by 4 bases, with 17 bases between. The CDR3 DNA is TGCAGTGCTAGACCCGCGGCAGGGGCTACCACTGAAGCTTTCTTT. Translation: CSARPAAGATTEAFF.

Remarks on this clonotype: This beta chain is off target for a library built for alpha chains, so its abundance means little. The chain carries TRBV28 and TRBJ2-7, with 11 bases that match TRBD2. Germline lookup yields CDR1 MDHEN and CDR2 SYDVKM. The trim removed 6 bases at V and 2 bases at J, leaving 6 bases unmatched. The CDR3 covers 15 residues. The CDR3 nucleotides are TGTGCCAGCAGAAACATAGCGGGAGGGACCTACGAGCAGTACTTC. As protein: CASRNIAGGTYEQYF.

This clonotype was seen at least ten times. The size of this beta chain means little, since it is a stray read in a library made for alpha chains. V is TRBV18 and J is TRBJ1-1; possible D gene TRBD1, 5 bases. Trimming pared 3 bases from V and 2 bases from J, leaving 10 bases between. The germline V gene encodes CDR1 KGHSH and CDR2 LQKENI. The CDR3 runs 14 residues. In nucleotides, the CDR3 is TGTGCCAGCTCACCGTCACAGGTAAACACTGAAGCTTTCTTT. Translated, it gives CASSPSQVNTEAFF.

Comment on this clonotype: A library prepared for alpha chains yielded this beta chain as an off-target read; its size is of little meaning. The chain joins TRBV11-2 to TRBJ2-1; 7 nucleotides agree with TRBD2. Germline CDR1 is SGHAT and CDR2 is FQNNGV. V lost 2 bases to trimming and J lost 7 bases; unmatched junction nucleotides: 8. The length of the CDR3 is 15 residues. The CDR3 DNA follows: TGTGCCAGCAGCTTACGTCTAGCGGTTGGGAATGAGCAGTTCTTC. This gives the protein CASSLRLAVGNEQFF.

This clonotype was counted at least ten times. This beta chain is an off-target read within a library intended for alpha chains, so its frequency means little. The genes are TRBV7-9 and TRBJ2-1, with 9 bases fitting TRBD2. The CDR3 contains 15 residues. Trimming at V came to 5 bases and at J to 3 bases, leaving 5 bases not matched to a gene. Germline values: CDR1 SEHNR, CDR2 FQNEAQ (reference sequence). This CDR3 is CASSRAGGNYNEQFF. The CDR3 region has the DNA TGTGCCAGCAGCCGAGCGGGAGGTAACTACAATGAGCAGTTCTTC. Based on the CDR3 plus reference TRBV7-9 and TRBJ2-1, the full variable domain is DTGVSQNPRHKITKRGQNVTFRCDPISEHNRLYWYRQTLGQGPEFLTYFQNEAQLEKSRLLSDRFSAERPKGSFSTLEIQRTEQGDSAMYLCASSRAGGNYNEQFFGPGTRLTVL.

By share, this clonotype ranks as medium-sized. This beta chain is an off-target read within a library intended for alpha chains, so its frequency means little. This chain links TRBV7-2 with TRBJ2-1, with TRBD2 matching 10 bases. The CDR3 runs to 16 residues. V lost 2 bases and J lost 8; bases outside the gene matches: 9. Per germline, CDR1 SGHTA and CDR2 FQGNSA. CDR3 nucleotides: TGTGCCAGCAGCTTACGACGGCTAGCGGGAGAAGATGAGCAGTTCTTC. Amino acid sequence: CASSLRRLAGEDEQFF.

This clonotype was detected only a few times. This beta chain is an unintended read in a library built for alpha chains; its size means little. The chain links TRBV6-5 to TRBJ1-2; D is unclear. CDR1 MNHEY and CDR2 SVGAGI come from the germline V gene. The CDR3 is 14 amino acids. The V and J ends lost 4 bases and 7 bases respectively, with 16 bases between them. As DNA, the CDR3 is TGTGCCAGCAGTTTAAAATACAGTGAAGCTGGCTACACCTTC. It encodes CASSLKYSEAGYTF.

A remark on this clonotype: A library made for alpha chains picked up this beta chain off target, so its size means little. This rearrangement joins TRBV6-6 to TRBJ2-6; D possibly matches TRBD1 or TRBD2 (6 bases each). The CDR3 consists of 18 residues. Germline CDR1 MNHNY, CDR2 SVGAGI (reference sequence). V dropped 7 bases and J dropped 3 bases, with 22 bases sitting between them. In DNA form, the CDR3 reads TGTGCCAGCACCGACAGATGGGGGGCCGACGGTGGGGCCAACGTCCTGACTTTC. This sequence encodes CASTDRWGADGGANVLTF.

This clonotype is medium-sized (0.01 to 0.1%) by share. This beta chain represents an off-target read in a library built for alpha chains; its size is of limited meaning. The rearrangement joins TRBV20-1 to TRBJ2-1, with D possibly TRBD2 on 5 matching bases. The V and J ends lost 2 bases and 6 bases respectively, with 5 bases between them. The germline V gene has CDR1 DFQATT and CDR2 SNEGSKA (reference sequence). The CDR3 covers 11 residues. CDR3 sequence reads: CSARTSNEQFF. CDR3 nucleotides: TGCAGTGCTAGAACTAGCAATGAGCAGTTCTTC.

This clonotype was counted ten times or more. A library made for alpha chains picked up this beta chain off target, so its size means little. The V and J genes are TRBV28 and TRBJ2-3, with 10 bases lining up with TRBD2. In germline, CDR1 is MDHEN, CDR2 SYDVKM. The CDR3 length is 16 residues. V was pared by 5 bases and J by 6 bases, with 11 bases of the junction left unmatched. CDR3 coding DNA: TGTGCCAGCAGTCCCCCTCCTAGCGGGGGACATGATACGCAGTATTTT. Translating it yields CASSPPPSGGHDTQYF.

Remarks on this clonotype: Germline and junction disagree at one end, which may indicate a read error. Little can be read into the size of this beta chain, an off-target read in a library designed for alpha chains. The CDR3 is CANSLGRTSTDTQYF. CDR3 DNA sequence: TGTGCCAACAGCTTAGGGAGGACTAGCACAGATACGCAGTATTTT. The chain has TRBV7-8 and TRBJ2-3; D is perhaps TRBD2 (6 bases). CDR1 and CDR2 from the germline V gene are SGHVS and FQNEAQ. The CDR3 is 15 amino acids.

This clonotype turned up a few times. Found in a library prepared for alpha chains, this beta chain is an off-target read, and its abundance has little meaning. For the CDR3, the DNA is TGCGCCAGCAGCTCCACTAGCGGGGGGCCCCTAGCCAAAAACATTCAGTACTTC. Its protein is CASSSTSGGPLAKNIQYF. This chain joins TRBV5-1 and TRBJ2-4; 12 nucleotides agree with TRBD2. After removal of 3 bases from V and 0 bases from J, the junction contained 7 bases not matched to a gene. This CDR3 comprises 18 residues. The germline V gene encodes CDR1 SGHRS and CDR2 YFSETQ. Full variable domain (rest looked up from reference TRBV5-1 and TRBJ2-4): KAGVTQTPRYLIKTRGQQVTLSCSPISGHRSVSWYQQTPGQGLQFLFEYFSETQRNKGNFPGRFSGRQFSNSRSEMNVSTLELGDSALYLCASSSTSGGPLAKNIQYFGAGTRLSVL.

This clonotype turned up a few times. This beta chain is off target for a library built for alpha chains, so its abundance means little. The chain has TRBV5-4 and TRBJ2-2; the match to TRBD1 covers 11 bases. From germline, CDR1 is SGHNT and CDR2 YYREEE (reference sequence). Germline trimming cut 4 bases from V and 3 bases from J; bases unmatched to any gene: 2. This CDR3 contains 15 residues. CDR3 in amino acids: CASSRTGGHTGELFF. DNA for the CDR3: TGTGCCAGCAGCCGGACAGGGGGCCACACCGGGGAGCTGTTTTTT.

This clonotype was found many times. This beta chain came through as a stray read in a library set up for alpha chains, and its size says little. This chain connects TRBV5-1 to TRBJ2-3, with 8 bases lining up with TRBD2. V was clipped by 5 bases and J by 2 bases; unmatched bases: 7. In germline, CDR1 is SGHRS, CDR2 YFSETQ. The CDR3 has 15 residues. As DNA, the CDR3 is TGCGCCAGCAGGAGAAGCGGGGGAGTCACAGATACGCAGTATTTT. This encodes CASRRSGGVTDTQYF.

By sample share, this clonotype is medium-sized (0.01 to 0.1%). Little can be read into the size of this beta chain, an off-target read in a library designed for alpha chains. V and J are TRBV7-8 and TRBJ2-4; 7 positions agree with TRBD1. V was clipped by 3 bases and J by 0 bases; unmatched bases: 11. CDR1 SGHVS and CDR2 FQNEAQ come from the germline V gene. This CDR3 contains 18 residues. CDR3 DNA: TGTGCCAGCAGCTTTTACCCCGGGACAGTCCTAGCCAAAAACATTCAGTACTTC. Translated, it gives CASSFYPGTVLAKNIQYF.

This clonotype was picked up many times. The library was built for alpha chains, so this beta chain is an off-target read and its size means little. The chain uses TRBV11-2 and TRBJ2-4; TRBD1 is a possible D gene (5 bases). Per germline, CDR1 SGHAT and CDR2 FQNNGV. Trimming removed 4 bases at V and 4 bases at J, with 14 bases between. This CDR3 is 15 amino acids long. CDR3 coding DNA: TGTGCCAGCAGCTCTATCCAGGGAAGAAAAAACATTCAGTACTTC. This sequence encodes CASSSIQGRKNIQYF.

This clonotype was counted many times. As an off-target read in a library built for alpha chains, this beta chain has a frequency of little significance. The V call is TRBV7-8, the J call TRBJ1-1; D not resolved. The germline gives CDR1 SGHVS, CDR2 FQNEAQ. V lost 3 bases, J lost 3 bases, and 5 bases lay in between. CDR3 length: 12 amino acids. CDR3 sequence reads: CASSFLDTEAFF. The DNA for the CDR3 is TGTGCCAGCAGCTTCCTAGACACTGAAGCTTTCTTT.

Ten or more counts support this clonotype. Because the library targeted alpha chains, this beta chain is an off-target read whose size means little. CDR3 loop: CASSVGILGYNEQFF. The CDR3 bases are TGTGCCAGCAGCGTCGGCATCCTGGGCTACAATGAGCAGTTCTTC. The chain employs TRBV9 and TRBJ2-1; D is unresolved. CDR3 length: 15 residues. Trimming stripped 2 bases from V and 3 bases from J, with 12 bases between. Germline V CDR1 and CDR2: SGDLS, YYNGEE.

This clonotype was seen repeatedly, ten times or more. This beta chain is a stray sequence in a library constructed for alpha chains; its clone size is not meaningful. The CDR3 nucleotides read TGCAGTGCTAGAGCAGCGGGAGAGGGGAATGAGCAGTTCTTC. Its translation: CSARAAGEGNEQFF. The chain employs TRBV20-1 and TRBJ2-1; 8 bases fit TRBD2. Germline lookup yields CDR1 DFQATT and CDR2 SNEGSKA (reference sequence). This CDR3 is built from 14 residues. Trimming took 1 base from V and 7 from J; bases not matched to a gene: 6.

This clonotype is medium-sized. A library made for alpha chains picked up this beta chain off target, so its size means little. The chain carries TRBV19 and TRBJ2-2; D uncertain. The germline V gene has CDR1 LNHDA and CDR2 SQIVND (reference sequence). The CDR3 is 16 residues long. V lost 3 bases to trimming and J lost 3 bases, with 14 bases between them. The CDR3, as DNA: TGTGCCAGTAGTATCCTTAGCCCCTCCGACACCGGGGAGCTGTTTTTT. Amino acid sequence: CASSILSPSDTGELFF.

In its sample, this clonotype is medium-sized. With the library built for alpha chains, this beta chain is off target and its frequency is not meaningful. The genes are TRBV4-2 and TRBJ1-5; D gene ambiguous. CDR1 is LGHNA, CDR2 YNFKEQ, per germline. V lost 2 bases to trimming and J lost 7 bases, with 9 bases between them. CDR3 length: 13 residues. The CDR3 loop is CASSQYWQQPQHF. The CDR3 DNA sequence: TGTGCCAGCAGCCAATATTGGCAGCAGCCCCAGCATTTT.

This clonotype has ten or more counts. This beta chain represents an off-target read in a library built for alpha chains; its size is of limited meaning. The chain links TRBV6-2 or TRBV6-3 to TRBJ2-7; D is possibly TRBD1 (5 bases). CDR3 size: 14 residues. Trimming left V 2 bases short and J 1 base short, with 9 bases between. Germline CDR1 reads MNHEY; CDR2 reads SVGEGT. The CDR3 nucleotides are TGTGCCAGCAGTTACGACAGTTCGTCCTACGAGCAGTACTTC. Its protein product is CASSYDSSSYEQYF.

This clonotype was recorded at least ten times. This beta chain is an unintended read in a library built for alpha chains; its size means little. This chain joins TRBV20-1 and TRBJ2-3; D is unclear. V gave up 0 bases and J gave up 8 bases, with 9 bases separating them. CDR1 is DFQATT, CDR2 SNEGSKA, per germline (reference sequence). CDR3 length equals 12 residues. CDR3 DNA: TGCAGTGCTAGAGATGCTAGACGTACGCAGTATTTT. Its protein product is CSARDARRTQYF.

By share, this clonotype ranks as medium-sized. Found in a library prepared for alpha chains, this beta chain is an off-target read, and its abundance has little meaning. The chain combines TRBV12-3 or TRBV12-4 with TRBJ2-7, with 8 bases lining up with TRBD2. CDR3 length: 11 amino acids. The CDR3 region is CASGLAAEQYF. The CDR3 nucleotides are TGTGCTAGCGGACTAGCCGCCGAGCAGTACTTC.

This clonotype is judged medium-sized. This beta chain is a stray sequence in a library constructed for alpha chains; its clone size is not meaningful. The genes are TRBV9 and TRBJ2-5; D gene uncertain. This CDR3 is built from 13 residues. Trimming took off 0 bases at V and 10 bases at J, with 13 bases between the two ends. Germline CDR1 SGDLS, CDR2 YYNGEE. In nucleotides, the CDR3 is TGTGCCAGCAGCGTAGGCGGAGCTTCAGGCCAGTACTTC. Amino acid sequence: CASSVGGASGQYF.

At least ten counts were recorded for this clonotype. Little can be read into the size of this beta chain, an off-target read in a library designed for alpha chains. V gene TRBV29-1 combines with J gene TRBJ2-5; weak D call: TRBD2 (6 bases). The CDR3 has 15 residues. The V gene lost 7 bases and the J gene lost 2 bases, with 20 bases spanning the gap. Germline V gene data show CDR1 as SQVTM and CDR2 as ANQGSEA. The chain's CDR3 is CSAGLVRDFQETQYF. The CDR3, as DNA: TGCAGCGCCGGGCTCGTGCGGGACTTTCAAGAGACCCAGTACTTC.

In the case of this clonotype: Because the library targeted alpha chains, this beta chain is an off-target read whose size means little. CDR3 in amino acids: CASSVGREQFF. The CDR3 nucleotides read TGTGCCAGCAGCGTAGGCAGGGAGCAGTTCTTC. V is TRBV9 and J is TRBJ2-1; D unresolved. Looked up from germline, CDR1 is SGDLS and CDR2 is YYNGEE. CDR3 length: 11 residues. V lost 0 bases to trimming and J lost 10 bases, with 5 bases between them.